This T cell receptor beta chain came from a study of Ad26.COV2.S vaccination and SARS-CoV-2 variants. The germline V and J ends were trimmed by 0 bases and 12 bases, with 10 bases remaining between them. This CDR3 comprises 12 residues. Germline CDR1 and CDR2: SGHRS and YFSETQ. Treatment described: about 20 received Ad26.COV2.S at low or high dose, single or two shots; about five received placebo; per-sample allocation not given. Repertoires come from day 63 after the first vaccine or placebo injection. The table came from immunoSEQ multiplex PCR; TCRdb's copy has only in-frame clones and leaves some out. In the table there are fewer than 400,000 clones, about nine tenths of which are singletons.

This rearrangement joins TRBV5-1 to TRBJ2-1; D may be TRBD2 (6 bases). The sample was peripheral blood, taken in a trial of Ad26.COV2.S vaccine versus placebo. This TCR was sampled from a person between 18 and 65 years old who received the Ad26.COV2.S COVID-19 vaccine or a placebo. CDR3 amino acids: CASSLAGDWQFF. The CDR3 DNA sequence: TGCGCCAGCAGCTTGGCGGGGGACTGGCAGTTCTTC.